These T cell receptor beta chains were read from a single sample in a study of T cells in Graves' hyperthyroidism and ophthalmopathy. TCRdb re-derived calls from the multiplex PCR reads in MiXCR, one entry per CDR3 protein. The table includes some 740,000 distinct CDR3 sequences, 14% detected once. The sequenced sample was blood. Receptor source: a woman aged 18-29 years with Graves' hyperthyroidism. Both conserved end residues are part of each CDR3. D genes are given only for firm matches. For some rows the clone size is stated as once, few or many, or as a class when expanded; others skip it.

TRBJ2-3 | TRBV11-2 | many | TRBD2 | CASSLGPGTSGSDTQYF | TGTGCCAGCAGCTTAGGCCCCGGGACTAGCGGGTCGGATACGCAGTATTTT
TRBJ2-5 | TRBV7-2 | many | - | CASSFAGIKETQYF | TGTGCCAGCAGCTTCGCCGGGATAAAAGAGACCCAGTACTTC
TRBJ2-7 | TRBV20-1 | many | TRBD2 | CSARRTSGNYEQYF | TGCAGTGCTAGGCGTACTAGCGGGAACTACGAGCAGTACTTC
TRBJ2-5 | TRBV20-1 | many | - | CSASGMDIGETQYF | TGCAGTGCTAGCGGGATGGACATCGGAGAGACCCAGTACTTC
TRBJ2-1 | TRBV6-1 | - | - | CASSEFGDANEQFF | TGTGCCAGCAGTGAATTCGGAGACGCCAATGAGCAGTTCTTC
TRBJ2-1 | TRBV7-3 | many | TRBD2 | CASSHGPQVVSSGRLVWNEQFF | TGTGCCAGCAGCCATGGGCCCCAGGTTGTGAGTAGCGGGAGATTAGTTTGGAATGAGCAGTTCTTC
TRBJ1-1 | TRBV6-2/TRBV6-3 | many | - | CASSPLWGVRNTEAFF | TGTGCCAGCAGCCCCCTTTGGGGGGTGAGGAACACTGAAGCTTTCTTT
TRBJ1-1 | TRBV11-2 | - | TRBD1 | CASSLQGGRTEAFF | TGTGCCAGCAGCTTACAGGGGGGGCGGACTGAAGCTTTCTTT
TRBJ2-5 | TRBV18 | many | - | CASKDRWKQETQYF | TGTGCCAGTAAAGACAGATGGAAGCAAGAGACCCAGTACTTC
TRBJ1-3 | TRBV30 | many | - | CAWSVNGNTIYF | TGTGCCTGGAGTGTTAATGGAAACACCATATATTTT
TRBJ2-1 | TRBV30 | many | TRBD2 | CAWKLAGGNEQFF | TGTGCCTGGAAACTAGCGGGGGGGAATGAGCAGTTCTTC